These 8 T cell receptor beta chains share one sample of origin, sequenced in a study of blood T cell repertoires in COVID-19. Here immunoSEQ multiplex PCR was the method, and the copy in TCRdb shows in-frame clones only, minus some. The table has about 250,000 clones, 81% seen once; the top ten hold 7.5% to 9%. The material sequenced was peripheral blood. All receptors come from an elderly woman with acute or convalescent COVID-19.

The CDR3 nucleotides read TGTGCCAGTAGGCCTAGCGGGGGTTCCTACAATGAGCAGTTCTTC. Translation: CASRPSGGSYNEQFF. V is TRBV19 and J is TRBJ2-1; 10 nucleotides line up with TRBD2. V shed 6 bases and J 1 base; nucleotides not matched to a gene: 3. The CDR3 sequence is 15 residues long. Germline values: CDR1 LNHDA, CDR2 SQIVND (reference sequence).

This chain uses TRBV5-4 with TRBJ1-1; TRBD1 might be the D (5 bases). The length of the CDR3 is 16 residues. V lost 10 bases to trimming and J lost 2 bases, with 24 bases between them. The V gene's germline CDR1 is SGHNT and CDR2 YYREEE (reference sequence). CDR3 residues: CAGSNPPSQGNTEAFF. The DNA of the CDR3 is TGTGCCGGTTCAAACCCCCCCTCCCAGGGAAACACTGAAGCTTTCTTT.

The chain recombines TRBV25-1 with TRBJ2-7; unclear D gene. Between the trimmed V and J ends, which lost 6 bases and 3 bases, there was a span of 9 bases. The CDR3 extends over 12 amino acids. The germline V gene encodes CDR1 MGHDK and CDR2 SYGVNS. CDR3 sequence: CASRGPSYEQYF. The CDR3 DNA follows: TGTGCCAGCAGGGGCCCGAGCTACGAGCAGTACTTC.

The chain couples TRBV11-2 to TRBJ1-4; D may be TRBD1 (5 bases). Germline V gene data show CDR1 as SGHAT and CDR2 as FQNNGV. The CDR3 is made up of 13 amino acids. The V and J ends lost 1 base and 8 bases respectively, with 8 bases between them. The CDR3 sequence: CASSLAGNEKLFF. The CDR3, as DNA: TGTGCCAGCAGCTTAGCAGGGAACGAAAAACTGTTTTTT.

This clone was counted a few times. CDR3 protein: CASRPQTGVVTGELFF. CDR3 coding DNA: TGCGCCAGCAGACCTCAGACAGGGGTGGTCACCGGGGAGCTGTTTTTT. The chain employs TRBV5-1 and TRBJ2-2; 8 bases match TRBD1. Germline V gene sequence: CDR1 SGHRS, CDR2 YFSETQ. The ends lost 5 bases at V and 4 bases at J; junction bases unmatched: 10. This CDR3 has 16 residues.

The chain joins TRBV19 to TRBJ2-5; 8 nucleotides match TRBD2. CDR3 length: 16 residues. Per the germline V gene, CDR1 is LNHDA and CDR2 is SQIVND (reference sequence). Losses at the gene ends were 10 bases for V and 2 bases for J; bases not matched to a gene: 15. CDR3 sequence: CATGTRLSHAQETQYF. CDR3 in DNA: TGTGCCACTGGGACTAGACTATCGCACGCACAAGAGACCCAGTACTTC.

J is TRBJ1-2 and V is TRBV9; 8 bases fit TRBD1. The ends lost 0 bases at V and 9 bases at J; junction bases unmatched: 10. The germline gives CDR1 SGDLS, CDR2 YYNGEE. The CDR3 is made up of 15 amino acids. The CDR3 loop reads CASSVGTGSSGSYTF. CDR3 bases: TGTGCCAGCAGCGTAGGGACAGGGAGTAGTGGGAGCTACACCTTC.

The chain has TRBV11-2 and TRBJ1-2, with D unresolved. The ends were cut back, 1 base at V and 4 bases at J, with 13 bases in the middle. Germline CDR1 SGHAT, CDR2 FQNNGV. The CDR3 loop spans 15 amino acids. The DNA of the CDR3 is TGTGCCAGCAGCTTAGGATATAGCTCCTTCTATGGCTACACCTTC. It is translated as CASSLGYSSFYGYTF. The full variable domain, with the rest looked up from reference TRBV11-2 and TRBJ1-2, is EAGVAQSPRYKIIEKRQSVAFWCNPISGHATLYWYQQILGQGPKLLIQFQNNGVVDDSQLPKDRFSAERLKGVDSTLKIQPAKLEDSAVYLCASSLGYSSFYGYTFGSGTRLTVV.